A single T cell receptor beta chain is shown here with its context. The V end was cut by 8 bases, the J end by 7 bases, with 16 bases between. The CDR3 covers 13 residues. CDR1 is MNHEY and CDR2 is SVGAGI in the germline V gene. This record belongs to a study of blood T cell repertoires in COVID-19. TCRdb's copy holds only in-frame clones and misses some; the assay was immunoSEQ multiplex PCR. Of approximately 270,000 clones in the sample, roughly nine tenths were seen once. Allocation to cohorts depended on clinical history reported by the participants. The recovered donors of Cohort 3 showed two negative PCRs, clearance, or symptom resolution.

The J gene is TRBJ2-3, the V gene TRBV6-5; the D is unclear. The sequenced sample consisted of PBMCs or T cells enriched from blood (not recorded which). The receptor was isolated from a woman aged 60-75 years who had recovered from COVID-19. The DNA for the CDR3 is TGTGCCAGCGCCCTCCCACCCCGGTATACGCAGTATTTT. Protein: CASALPPRYTQYF.